The text below deals with one TCR beta chain. The CDR3 consists of 16 residues. The germline V gene has CDR1 SGHRS and CDR2 YFSETQ. J lost 4 bases, V lost 5 bases, and 7 bases had no gene match. This record comes from a study of shared clonotypes between healthy human individuals. Study-wide background: Three plates were used per donor for CD4 naive, three for CD4 memory, two for CD8 naive and one for CD8 memory.

Researchers ran the assay at a deep level. TCRdb's copy holds only in-frame clones and misses some; the assay was immunoSEQ multiplex PCR. The repertoire includes about 2.4 million clones, approximately 90% of them detected once, and 0.11% to 0.15% sits in the top ten. The sequence came from a man younger than 30 in good health. Material for sequencing was naive CD4+ T cells sorted from blood. Described subset: CD45RA+ positively selected. V gene TRBV5-1 combines with J gene TRBJ2-1, with TRBD2 identical over 12 bases. Written as DNA, the CDR3 is TGCGCCAGCAGTACATCCGGGACTAGCGGGTACAATGAGCAGTTCTTC. It codes for CASSTSGTSGYNEQFF.